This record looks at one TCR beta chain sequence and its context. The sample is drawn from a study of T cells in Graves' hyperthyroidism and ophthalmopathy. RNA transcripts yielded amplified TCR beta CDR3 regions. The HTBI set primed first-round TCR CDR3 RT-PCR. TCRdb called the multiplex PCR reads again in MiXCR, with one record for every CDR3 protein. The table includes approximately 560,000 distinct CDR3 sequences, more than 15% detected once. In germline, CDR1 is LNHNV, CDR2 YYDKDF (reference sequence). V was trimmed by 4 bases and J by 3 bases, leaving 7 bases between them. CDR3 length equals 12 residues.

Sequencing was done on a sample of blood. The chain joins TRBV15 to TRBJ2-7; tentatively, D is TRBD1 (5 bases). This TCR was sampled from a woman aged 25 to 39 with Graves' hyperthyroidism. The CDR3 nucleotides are TGTGCCACCAGCAACCAGGGCTACGAGCAGTACTTC. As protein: CATSNQGYEQYF. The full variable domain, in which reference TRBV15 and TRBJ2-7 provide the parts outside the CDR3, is DAMVIQNPRYQVTQFGKPVTLSCSQTLNHNVMYWYQQKSSQAPKLLFHYYDKDFNNEADTPDNFQSRRPNTSFCFLDIRSPGLGDTAMYLCATSNQGYEQYFGPGTRLTVT.